The source of this T cell receptor beta chain is a study of persistence of HIV-infected CD4 T cells. The immunoSEQ assay was version 4, run in survey mode. Only in-frame clones appear in the TCRdb table, and some are missing; sequencing was by immunoSEQ multiplex PCR. Altogether about 48,000 clones are present, 75% to 85% being singletons, with the ten largest covering about 3%. The germline V gene has CDR1 LNHNV and CDR2 YYDKDF (reference sequence). This CDR3 is built from 16 residues. Trimming removed 0 bases at V and 0 bases at J, with 12 bases between. On this clone itself: Its antigen is currently unknown.

The stimulus was lysate of CMV-infected fibroblasts, about 10 ug/mL. Memory cells lacking CD40L and CD69 with high CD45RO were sorted. Donors had CD4+ T cell counts above 400 cells/uL and were CMV-seropositive. PBMCs were depleted of CD8+ T cells before stimulation. Study-level points and caveats: CMV- and Gag-responding cells had lower TCRbeta richness than CD3/CD28-responding cells.

The specimen comprised CD4+ T cells sorted from PBMCs after approximately 19-hour stimulation, sampled from a patient who received antiretroviral therapy. This clonotype was sampled from an adult man with HIV who was CMV-seropositive. The V and J genes are TRBV15 and TRBJ2-7; D uncertain. CDR3 coding DNA: TGTGCCACCAGCAGAGAAGGGTCCCTATTCTCCTACGAGCAGTACTTC. Amino acid sequence: CATSREGSLFSYEQYF.